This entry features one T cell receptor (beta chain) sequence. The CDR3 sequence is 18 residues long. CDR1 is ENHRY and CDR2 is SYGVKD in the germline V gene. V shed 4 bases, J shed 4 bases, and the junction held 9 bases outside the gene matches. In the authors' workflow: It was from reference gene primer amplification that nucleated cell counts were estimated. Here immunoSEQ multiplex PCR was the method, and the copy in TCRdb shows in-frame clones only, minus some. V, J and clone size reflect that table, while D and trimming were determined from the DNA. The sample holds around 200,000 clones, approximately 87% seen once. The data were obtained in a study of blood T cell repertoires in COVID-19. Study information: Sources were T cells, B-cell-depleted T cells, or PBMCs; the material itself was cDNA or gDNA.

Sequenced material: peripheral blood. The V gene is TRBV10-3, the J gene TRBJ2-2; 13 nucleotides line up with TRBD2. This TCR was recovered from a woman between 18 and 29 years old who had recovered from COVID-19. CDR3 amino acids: CAISVRSGTSGATGELFF. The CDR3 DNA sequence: TGTGCCATCAGTGTCCGATCCGGGACTAGCGGGGCCACCGGGGAGCTGTTTTTT.